What follows describes a single T cell receptor (beta chain). Trimming shortened V by 4 bases and J by 0 bases, and 9 bases separated the two germline ends. There are 13 residues in the CDR3. Germline CDR1 reads SQVTM; CDR2 reads ANQGSEA. Reverse transcription of roughly 0.45 to 1 ug RNA was carried out with random hexamers. Amplification of the TCR beta CDR3 was carried out by immunoSEQ multiplex PCR, which spanned a total of 54 Vbeta and 13 Jbeta segments. TCRdb reanalysed the immunoSEQ multiplex PCR reads using MiXCR and keeps one entry per CDR3 protein. The repertoire has some 99,000 distinct CDR3 sequences, about 95% of them found once; the top ten carry 0.096%. This record belongs to a study of CD8 T cells in Susac syndrome.

This sequence originates from a human donor in good health. The material sequenced was CD4+ T cells from PBMCs. The chain employs TRBV29-1 and TRBJ1-2; D remains unclear. CDR3 amino acids: CSVVRGSNYGYTF. The CDR3 DNA reads TGCAGCGTTGTGAGAGGTTCTAACTATGGCTACACCTTC.